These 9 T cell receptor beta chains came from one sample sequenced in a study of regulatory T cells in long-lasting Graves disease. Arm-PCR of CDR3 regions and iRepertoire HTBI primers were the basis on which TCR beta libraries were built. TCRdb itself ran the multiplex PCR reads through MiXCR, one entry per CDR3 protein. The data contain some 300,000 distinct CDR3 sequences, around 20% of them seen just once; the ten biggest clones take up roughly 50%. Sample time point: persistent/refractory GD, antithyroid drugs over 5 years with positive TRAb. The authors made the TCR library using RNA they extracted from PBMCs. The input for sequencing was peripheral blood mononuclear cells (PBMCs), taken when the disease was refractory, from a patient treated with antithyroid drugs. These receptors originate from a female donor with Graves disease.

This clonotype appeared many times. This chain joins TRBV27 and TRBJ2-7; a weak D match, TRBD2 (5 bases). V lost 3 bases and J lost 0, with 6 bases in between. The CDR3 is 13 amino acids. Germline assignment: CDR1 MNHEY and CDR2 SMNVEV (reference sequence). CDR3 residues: CASSFTSSYEQYF. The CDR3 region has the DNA TGTGCCAGCAGTTTTACTAGCTCCTACGAGCAGTACTTC.

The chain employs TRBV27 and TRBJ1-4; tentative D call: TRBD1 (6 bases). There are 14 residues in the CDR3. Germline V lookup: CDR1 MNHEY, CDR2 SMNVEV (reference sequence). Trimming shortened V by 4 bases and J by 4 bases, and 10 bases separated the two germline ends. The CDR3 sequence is CASSSDRFNEKLFF. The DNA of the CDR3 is TGTGCCAGCAGTTCGGACAGATTTAATGAAAAACTGTTTTTT.

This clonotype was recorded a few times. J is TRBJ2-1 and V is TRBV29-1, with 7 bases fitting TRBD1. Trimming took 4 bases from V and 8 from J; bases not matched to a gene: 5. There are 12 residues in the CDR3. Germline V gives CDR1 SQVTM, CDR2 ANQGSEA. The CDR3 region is CSVVGQEDEQFF. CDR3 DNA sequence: TGCAGCGTTGTTGGACAGGAGGATGAGCAGTTCTTC.

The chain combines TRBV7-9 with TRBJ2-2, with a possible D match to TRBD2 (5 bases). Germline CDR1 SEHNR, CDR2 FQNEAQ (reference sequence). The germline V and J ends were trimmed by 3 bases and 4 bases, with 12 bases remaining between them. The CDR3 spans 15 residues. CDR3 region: CASSFEAETTGELFF. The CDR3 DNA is TGTGCCAGCAGCTTTGAAGCGGAGACCACCGGGGAGCTGTTTTTT. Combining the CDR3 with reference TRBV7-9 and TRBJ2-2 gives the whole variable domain DTGVSQNPRHKITKRGQNVTFRCDPISEHNRLYWYRQTLGQGPEFLTYFQNEAQLEKSRLLSDRFSAERPKGSFSTLEIQRTEQGDSAMYLCASSFEAETTGELFFGEGSRLTVL.

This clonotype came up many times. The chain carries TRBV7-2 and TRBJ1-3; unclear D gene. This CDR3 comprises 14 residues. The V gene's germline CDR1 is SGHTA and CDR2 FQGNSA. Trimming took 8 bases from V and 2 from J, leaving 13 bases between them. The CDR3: CASSVLGAGNTIYF. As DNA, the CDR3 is TGTGCCAGCTCCGTCCTGGGCGCTGGAAACACCATATATTTT.

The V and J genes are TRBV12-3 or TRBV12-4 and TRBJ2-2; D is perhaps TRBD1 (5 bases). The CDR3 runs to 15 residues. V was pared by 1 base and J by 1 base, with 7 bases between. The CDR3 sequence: CASSLEGKNTGELFF. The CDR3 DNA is TGTGCCAGCAGTTTAGAGGGGAAGAACACCGGGGAGCTGTTTTTT.

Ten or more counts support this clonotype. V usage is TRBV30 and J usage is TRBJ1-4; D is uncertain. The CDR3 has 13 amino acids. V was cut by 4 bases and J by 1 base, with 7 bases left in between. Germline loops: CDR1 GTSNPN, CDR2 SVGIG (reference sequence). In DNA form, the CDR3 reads TGTGCCTGGACGCCCTTAACTAATGAAAAACTGTTTTTT. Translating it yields CAWTPLTNEKLFF.

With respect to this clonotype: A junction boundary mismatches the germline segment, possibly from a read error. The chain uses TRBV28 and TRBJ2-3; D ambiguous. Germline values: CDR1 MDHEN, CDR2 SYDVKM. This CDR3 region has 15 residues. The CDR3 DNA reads TGCGCCAGCAGTTTATGGGGATCTAGCACAGATACGCAGTATTTT. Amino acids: CASSLWGSSTDTQYF.

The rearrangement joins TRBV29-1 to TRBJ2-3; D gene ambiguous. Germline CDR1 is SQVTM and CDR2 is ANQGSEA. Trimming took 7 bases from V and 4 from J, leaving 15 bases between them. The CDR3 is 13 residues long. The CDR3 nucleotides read TGCAGCGCCCGCAAGTCGGGCCCAGATACGCAGTATTTT. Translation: CSARKSGPDTQYF.